This T cell receptor beta chain was identified during a study of blood T cells in healthy people across ages. Study results and caveats: Long-lived and aged donors differed, with more naive CD4+ cells and higher diversity in the long-lived.

A few counts support this clonotype. Its specificity is not known. The germline gives CDR1 DFQATT, CDR2 SNEGSKA (reference sequence). There are 16 residues in the CDR3. The ends were cut back, 8 bases at V and 4 bases at J, with 26 bases in the middle. With a J-beta primer mix and a sample-barcoded 5' primer, a second PCR ran 7 to 11 cycles. MiXCR, applied by TCRdb to the 5' RACE reads, yields one record per CDR3 protein. The sample carries about a million distinct CDR3 sequences, around two fifths recorded once. This receptor was taken from a young man in good health. The gene calls are TRBV20-1 and TRBJ2-5; either TRBD1 or TRBD2 may fit D (6 bases each). The material sequenced was blood. CDR3 DNA: TGCAGTATATGGAGGGGGGCAGAACTCGGATCAGAGACCCAGTACTTC. Protein sequence: CSIWRGAELGSETQYF.